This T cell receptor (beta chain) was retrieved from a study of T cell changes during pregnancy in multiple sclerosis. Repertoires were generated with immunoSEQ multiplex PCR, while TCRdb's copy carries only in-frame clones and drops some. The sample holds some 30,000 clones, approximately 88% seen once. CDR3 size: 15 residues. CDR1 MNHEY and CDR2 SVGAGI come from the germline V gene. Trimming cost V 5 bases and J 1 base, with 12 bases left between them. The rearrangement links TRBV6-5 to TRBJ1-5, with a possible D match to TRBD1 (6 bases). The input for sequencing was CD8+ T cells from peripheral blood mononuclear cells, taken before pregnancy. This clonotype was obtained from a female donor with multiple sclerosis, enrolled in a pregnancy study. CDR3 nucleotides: TGTGCCAGCAGTGGCGTACAGGGAAGCAATCAGCCCCAGCATTTT. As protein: CASSGVQGSNQPQHF.